This T cell receptor beta chain was captured by sequencing in a study of T cell changes during pregnancy in multiple sclerosis. Profiled with immunoSEQ multiplex PCR; TCRdb holds only in-frame clones, not every one. Of fewer than 90,000 clones in the sample, around 94% were seen once. This clone was detected only once. Looked up from germline, CDR1 is SGHRS and CDR2 is YFSETQ. The V end was cut by 8 bases, the J end by 7 bases, with 22 bases between. There are 15 residues in the CDR3. This clonotype originated in a female donor with multiple sclerosis, enrolled in a pregnancy study. The V gene is TRBV5-1, the J gene TRBJ2-1; D possibly corresponds to TRBD2 (5 bases). The sample here was peripheral blood, taken in the third trimester of pregnancy. The CDR3 loop is CARDVSGPSGNEQFF. The CDR3 DNA reads as TGCGCCAGAGATGTCAGCGGACCCTCGGGGAATGAGCAGTTCTTC.